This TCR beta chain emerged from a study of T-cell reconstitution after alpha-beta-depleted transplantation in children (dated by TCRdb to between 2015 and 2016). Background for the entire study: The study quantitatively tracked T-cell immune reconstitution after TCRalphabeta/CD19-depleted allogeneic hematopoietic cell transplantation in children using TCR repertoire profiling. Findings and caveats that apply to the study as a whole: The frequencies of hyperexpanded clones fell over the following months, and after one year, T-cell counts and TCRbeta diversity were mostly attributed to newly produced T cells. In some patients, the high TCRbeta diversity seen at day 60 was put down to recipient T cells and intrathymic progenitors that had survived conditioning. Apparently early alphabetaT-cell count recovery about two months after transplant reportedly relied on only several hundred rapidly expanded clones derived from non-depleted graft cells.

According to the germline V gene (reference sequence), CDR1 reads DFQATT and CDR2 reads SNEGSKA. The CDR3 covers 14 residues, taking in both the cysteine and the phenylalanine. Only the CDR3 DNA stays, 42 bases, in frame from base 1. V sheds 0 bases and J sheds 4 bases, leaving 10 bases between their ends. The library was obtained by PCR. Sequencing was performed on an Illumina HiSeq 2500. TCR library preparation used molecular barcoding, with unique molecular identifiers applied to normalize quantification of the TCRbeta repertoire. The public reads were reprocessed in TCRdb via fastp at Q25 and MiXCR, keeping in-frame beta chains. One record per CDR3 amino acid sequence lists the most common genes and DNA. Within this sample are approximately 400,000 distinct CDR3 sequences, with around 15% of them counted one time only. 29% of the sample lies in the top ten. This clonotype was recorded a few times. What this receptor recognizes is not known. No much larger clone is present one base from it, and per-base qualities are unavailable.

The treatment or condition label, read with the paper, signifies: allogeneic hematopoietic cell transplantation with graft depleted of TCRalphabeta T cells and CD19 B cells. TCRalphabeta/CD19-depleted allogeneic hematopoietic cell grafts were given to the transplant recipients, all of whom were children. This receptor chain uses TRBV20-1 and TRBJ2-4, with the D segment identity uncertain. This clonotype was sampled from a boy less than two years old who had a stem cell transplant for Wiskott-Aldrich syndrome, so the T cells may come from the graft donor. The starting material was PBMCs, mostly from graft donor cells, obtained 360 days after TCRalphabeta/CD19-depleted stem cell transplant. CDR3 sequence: CSAREGLPKNIQYF. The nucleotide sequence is TGCAGTGCTAGAGAAGGGCTTCCAAAAAACATTCAGTACTTC.